The present entry profiles one T cell receptor beta chain with its context. The entry originates in a study of blood T cell repertoires in COVID-19. This CDR3 is built from 18 residues. V shed 2 bases, J shed 4 bases, and the junction held 12 bases outside the gene matches. CDR1 is SGHAT, CDR2 FQNNGV, per germline. Measured with immunoSEQ multiplex PCR; TCRdb has only the in-frame clones, and not every one. Among about 35,000 clones listed, roughly 80% were seen once. The sequence came from a man of 80 years or more with active or convalescent COVID-19. Sequencing used peripheral blood. The V and J genes are TRBV11-2 and TRBJ2-7; 12 nucleotides align to TRBD2. The CDR3 loop is CASSLKRTSGTGSYEQYF. The CDR3 coding sequence is TGTGCCAGCAGCTTAAAAAGGACTAGCGGGACTGGTTCTTACGAGCAGTACTTC.